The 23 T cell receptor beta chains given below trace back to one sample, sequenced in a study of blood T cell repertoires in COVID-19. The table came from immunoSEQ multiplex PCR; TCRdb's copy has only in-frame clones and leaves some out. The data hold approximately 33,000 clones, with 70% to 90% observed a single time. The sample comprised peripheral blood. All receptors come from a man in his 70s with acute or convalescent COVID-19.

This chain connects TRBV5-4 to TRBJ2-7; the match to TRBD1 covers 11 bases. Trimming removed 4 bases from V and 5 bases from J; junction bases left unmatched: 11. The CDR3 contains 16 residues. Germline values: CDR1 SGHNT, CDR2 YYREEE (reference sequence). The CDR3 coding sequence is TGTGCCAGCAGCAGTATGTTGGGACAGGGGGTTGACGAGCAGTACTTC. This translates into CASSSMLGQGVDEQYF.

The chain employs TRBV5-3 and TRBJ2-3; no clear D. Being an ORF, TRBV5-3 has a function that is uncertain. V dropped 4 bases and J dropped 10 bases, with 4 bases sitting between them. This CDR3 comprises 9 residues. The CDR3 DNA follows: TGTGCCAGAAGCCCGGCGCAGTATTTT. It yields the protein CARSPAQYF.

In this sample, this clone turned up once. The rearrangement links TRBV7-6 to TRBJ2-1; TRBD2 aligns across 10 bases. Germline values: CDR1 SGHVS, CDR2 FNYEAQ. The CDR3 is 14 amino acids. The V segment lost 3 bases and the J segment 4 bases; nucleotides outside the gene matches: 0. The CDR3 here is CASSLTSGYNEQFF. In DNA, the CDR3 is TGTGCCAGCAGCTTGACTAGCGGGTACAATGAGCAGTTCTTC.

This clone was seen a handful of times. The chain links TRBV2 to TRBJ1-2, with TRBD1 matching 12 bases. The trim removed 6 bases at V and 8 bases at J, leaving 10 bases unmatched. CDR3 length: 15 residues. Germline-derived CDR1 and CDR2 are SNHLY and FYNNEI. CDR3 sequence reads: CASRETGQGAGGYTF. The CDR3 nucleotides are TGTGCCAGCAGGGAAACGGGACAGGGGGCAGGAGGCTACACCTTC.

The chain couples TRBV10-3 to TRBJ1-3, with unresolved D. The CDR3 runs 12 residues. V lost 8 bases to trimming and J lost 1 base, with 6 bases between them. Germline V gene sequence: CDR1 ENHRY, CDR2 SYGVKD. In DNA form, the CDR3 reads TGTGCCATCCGGAGTTCTGGAAACACCATATATTTT. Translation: CAIRSSGNTIYF.

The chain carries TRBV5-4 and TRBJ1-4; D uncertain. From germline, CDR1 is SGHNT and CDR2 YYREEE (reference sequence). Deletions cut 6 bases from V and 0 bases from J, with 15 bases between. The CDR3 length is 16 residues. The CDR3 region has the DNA TGTGCCAGCACCTCGGCGTCGGGGACAACTAATGAAAAACTGTTTTTT. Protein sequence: CASTSASGTTNEKLFF.

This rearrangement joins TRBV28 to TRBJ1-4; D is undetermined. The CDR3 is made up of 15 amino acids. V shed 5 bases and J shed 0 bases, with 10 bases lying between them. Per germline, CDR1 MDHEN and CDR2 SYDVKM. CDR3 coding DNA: TGTGCCAGCAGTCCCCCACAGACAACTAATGAAAAACTGTTTTTT. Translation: CASSPPQTTNEKLFF.

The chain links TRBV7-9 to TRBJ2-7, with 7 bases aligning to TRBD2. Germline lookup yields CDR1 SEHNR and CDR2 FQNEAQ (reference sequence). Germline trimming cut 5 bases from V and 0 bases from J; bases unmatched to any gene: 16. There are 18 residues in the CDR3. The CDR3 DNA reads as TGTGCCAGCAGCCGTAATGTGGCGGGAGACTTCCTCTCCTACGAGCAGTACTTC. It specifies CASSRNVAGDFLSYEQYF.

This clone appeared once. CDR3 bases: TGTGCCAGCAGCTTAAACCCTAGCGGAGACTACAATGAGCAGTTCTTC. Its protein is CASSLNPSGDYNEQFF. J is TRBJ2-1 and V is TRBV7-3, with 7 bases aligning to TRBD2. Germline-derived CDR1 and CDR2 are SGHTA and FQGTGA. The CDR3 is 16 residues long. J lost 3 bases, V lost 1 base, and 6 bases had no gene match.

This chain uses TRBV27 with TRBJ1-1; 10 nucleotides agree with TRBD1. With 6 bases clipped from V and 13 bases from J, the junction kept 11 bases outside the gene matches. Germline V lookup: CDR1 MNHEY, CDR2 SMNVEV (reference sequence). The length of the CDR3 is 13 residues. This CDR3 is CASSPHPGQGDFF. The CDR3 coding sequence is TGTGCCAGCAGCCCACACCCCGGACAGGGGGATTTCTTT.

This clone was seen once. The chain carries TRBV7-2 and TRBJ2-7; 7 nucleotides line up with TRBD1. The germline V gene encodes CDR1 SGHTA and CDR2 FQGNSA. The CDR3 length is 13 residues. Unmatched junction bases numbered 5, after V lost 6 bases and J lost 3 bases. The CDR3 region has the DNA TGTGCCAGCAGGCCTAACAGGGGCTACGAGCAGTACTTC. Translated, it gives CASRPNRGYEQYF.

The CDR3 region is CASSQTVFYGYTF. DNA for the CDR3: TGTGCCAGCAGTCAGACAGTATTCTATGGCTACACCTTC. The chain combines TRBV6-1 with TRBJ1-2; a possible D gene is TRBD1 (5 bases). Germline-derived CDR1 and CDR2 are MNHNS and SASEGT. CDR3 length: 13 residues. The V gene lost 5 bases and the J gene lost 4 bases, with 11 bases spanning the gap.

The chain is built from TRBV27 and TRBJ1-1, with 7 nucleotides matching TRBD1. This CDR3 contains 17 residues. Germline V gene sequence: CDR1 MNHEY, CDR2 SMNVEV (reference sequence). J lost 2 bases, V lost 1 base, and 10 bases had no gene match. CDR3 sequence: CASSLWGRGTVNTEAFF. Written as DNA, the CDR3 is TGTGCCAGCAGTTTATGGGGACGAGGGACAGTTAACACTGAAGCTTTCTTT.

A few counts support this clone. In DNA, the CDR3 is TGTGCCAGCAGCAGGGGCCCCGATGGCTACACCTTC. This sequence encodes CASSRGPDGYTF. The V call is TRBV6-5, the J call TRBJ1-2, with D maybe TRBD1 (6 bases). The V gene lost 6 bases and the J gene lost 6 bases, with 11 bases spanning the gap. The CDR3 covers 12 residues. CDR1 and CDR2 from the germline V gene are MNHEY and SVGAGI.

The CDR3 nucleotides read TGTGCCAGCAGCGTAAATTCAGGTTACTCTGGAAACACCATATATTTT. Protein sequence: CASSVNSGYSGNTIYF. The chain couples TRBV9 to TRBJ1-3; D unclear. Germline-derived CDR1 and CDR2 are SGDLS and YYNGEE. The CDR3 is made up of 16 amino acids. V was pared by 1 base and J by 0 bases, with 11 bases between.

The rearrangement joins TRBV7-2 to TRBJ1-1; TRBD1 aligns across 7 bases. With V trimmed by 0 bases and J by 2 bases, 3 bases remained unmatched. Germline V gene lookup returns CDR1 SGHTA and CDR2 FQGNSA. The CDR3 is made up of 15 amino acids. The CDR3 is CASSLARQGNTEAFF. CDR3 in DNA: TGTGCCAGCAGCTTAGCTCGACAGGGTAACACTGAAGCTTTCTTT.

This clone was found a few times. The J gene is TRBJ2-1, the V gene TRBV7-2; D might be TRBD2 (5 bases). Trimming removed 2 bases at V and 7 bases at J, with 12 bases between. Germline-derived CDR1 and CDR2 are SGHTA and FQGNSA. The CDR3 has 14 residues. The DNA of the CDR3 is TGTGCCAGCAGCTTACTAAGCGGATATAATGAGCAGTTCTTC. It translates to CASSLLSGYNEQFF. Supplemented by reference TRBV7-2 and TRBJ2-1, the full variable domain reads GAGVSQSPSNKVTEKGKDVELRCDPISGHTALYWYRQSLGQGLEFLIYFQGNSAPDKSGLPSDRFSAERTGGSVSTLTIQRTQQEDSAVYLCASSLLSGYNEQFFGPGTRLTVL.

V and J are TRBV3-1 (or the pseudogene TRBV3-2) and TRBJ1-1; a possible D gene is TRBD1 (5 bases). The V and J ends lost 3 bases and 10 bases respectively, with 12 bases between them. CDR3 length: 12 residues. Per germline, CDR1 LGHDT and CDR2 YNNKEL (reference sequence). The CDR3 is CASSQGTVGAFF. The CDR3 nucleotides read TGTGCCAGCAGCCAGGGGACTGTGGGAGCTTTCTTT.

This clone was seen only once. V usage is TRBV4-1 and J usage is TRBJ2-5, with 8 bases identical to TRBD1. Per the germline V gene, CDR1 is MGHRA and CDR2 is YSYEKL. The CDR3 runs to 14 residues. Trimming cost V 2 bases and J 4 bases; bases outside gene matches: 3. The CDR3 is CASSQRTGLETQYF. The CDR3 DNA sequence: TGCGCCAGCAGCCAAAGGACAGGGCTAGAGACCCAGTACTTC.

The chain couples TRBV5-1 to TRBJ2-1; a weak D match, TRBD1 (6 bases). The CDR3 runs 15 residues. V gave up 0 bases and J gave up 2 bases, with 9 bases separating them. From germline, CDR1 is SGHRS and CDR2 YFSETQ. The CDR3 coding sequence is TGCGCCAGCAGCTTGGGTCAGGGGCCCTACAATGAGCAGTTCTTC. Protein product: CASSLGQGPYNEQFF.

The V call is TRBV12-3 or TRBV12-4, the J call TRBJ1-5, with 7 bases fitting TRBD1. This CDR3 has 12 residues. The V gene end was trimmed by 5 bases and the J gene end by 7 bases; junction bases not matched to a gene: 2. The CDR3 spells CASSPQGQPQHF. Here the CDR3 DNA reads TGTGCCAGCAGTCCACAGGGGCAGCCCCAGCATTTT.

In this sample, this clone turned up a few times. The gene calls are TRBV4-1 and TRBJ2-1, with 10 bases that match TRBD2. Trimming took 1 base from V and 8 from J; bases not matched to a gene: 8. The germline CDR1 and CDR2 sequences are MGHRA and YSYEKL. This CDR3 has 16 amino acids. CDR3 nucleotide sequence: TGCGCCAGCAGCCAAGGGAGCGGGAGGGCCAGTTATGAGCAGTTCTTC. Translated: CASSQGSGRASYEQFF.

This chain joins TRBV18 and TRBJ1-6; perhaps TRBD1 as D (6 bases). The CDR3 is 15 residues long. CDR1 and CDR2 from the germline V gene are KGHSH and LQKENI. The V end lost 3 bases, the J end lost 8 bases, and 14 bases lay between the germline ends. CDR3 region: CASSPKTGLDSPLHF. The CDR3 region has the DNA TGTGCCAGCTCACCGAAAACAGGGCTAGATTCACCCCTCCACTTT.